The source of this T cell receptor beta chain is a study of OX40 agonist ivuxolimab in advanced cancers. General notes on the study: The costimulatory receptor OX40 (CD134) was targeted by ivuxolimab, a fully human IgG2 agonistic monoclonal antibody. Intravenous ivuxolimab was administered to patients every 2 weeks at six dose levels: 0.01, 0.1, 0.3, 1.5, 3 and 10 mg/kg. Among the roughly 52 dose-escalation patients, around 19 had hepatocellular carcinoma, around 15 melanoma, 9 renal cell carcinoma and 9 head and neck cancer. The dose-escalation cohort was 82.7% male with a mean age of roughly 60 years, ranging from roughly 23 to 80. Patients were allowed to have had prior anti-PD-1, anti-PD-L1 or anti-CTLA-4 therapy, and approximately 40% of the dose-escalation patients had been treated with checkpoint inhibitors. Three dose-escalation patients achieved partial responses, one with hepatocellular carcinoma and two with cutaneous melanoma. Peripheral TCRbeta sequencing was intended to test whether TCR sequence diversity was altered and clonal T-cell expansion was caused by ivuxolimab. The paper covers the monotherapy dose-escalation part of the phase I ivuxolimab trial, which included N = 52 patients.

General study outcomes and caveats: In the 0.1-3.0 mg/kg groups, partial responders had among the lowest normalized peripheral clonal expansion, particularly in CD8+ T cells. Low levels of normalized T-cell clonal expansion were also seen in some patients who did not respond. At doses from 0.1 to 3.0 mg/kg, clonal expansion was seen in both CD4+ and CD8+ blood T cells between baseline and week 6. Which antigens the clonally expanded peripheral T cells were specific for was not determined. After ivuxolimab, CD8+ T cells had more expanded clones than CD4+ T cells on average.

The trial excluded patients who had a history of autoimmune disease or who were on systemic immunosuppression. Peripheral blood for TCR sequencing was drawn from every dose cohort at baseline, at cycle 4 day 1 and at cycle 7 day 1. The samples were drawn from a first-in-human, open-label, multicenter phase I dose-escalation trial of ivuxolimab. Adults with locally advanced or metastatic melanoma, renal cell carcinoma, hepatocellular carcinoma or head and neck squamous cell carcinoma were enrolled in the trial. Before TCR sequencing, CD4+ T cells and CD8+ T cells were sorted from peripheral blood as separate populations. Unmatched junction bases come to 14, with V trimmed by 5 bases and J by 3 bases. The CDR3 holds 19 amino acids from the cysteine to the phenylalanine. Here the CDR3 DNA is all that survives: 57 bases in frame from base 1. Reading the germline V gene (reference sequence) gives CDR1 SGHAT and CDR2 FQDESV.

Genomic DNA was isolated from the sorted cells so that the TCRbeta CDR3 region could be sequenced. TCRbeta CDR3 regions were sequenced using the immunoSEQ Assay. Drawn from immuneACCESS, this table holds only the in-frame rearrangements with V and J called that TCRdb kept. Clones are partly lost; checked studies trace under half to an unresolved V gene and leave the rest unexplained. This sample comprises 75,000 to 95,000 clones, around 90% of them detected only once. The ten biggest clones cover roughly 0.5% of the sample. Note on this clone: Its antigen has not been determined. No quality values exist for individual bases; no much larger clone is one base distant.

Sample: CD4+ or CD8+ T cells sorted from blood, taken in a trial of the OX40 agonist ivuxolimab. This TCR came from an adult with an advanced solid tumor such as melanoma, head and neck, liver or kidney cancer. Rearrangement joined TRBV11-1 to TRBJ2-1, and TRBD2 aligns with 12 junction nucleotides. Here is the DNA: TGTGCCAGCAGCAGAAGGACTAGCGGGAACGAACGAAACTACAATGAGCAGTTCTTC. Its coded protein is CASSRRTSGNERNYNEQFF.